Listed below are T cell receptor beta chains from one sample, sequenced in a study of Ad26.COV2.S vaccination and SARS-CoV-2 variants. Produced via immunoSEQ multiplex PCR; TCRdb's table is partial and in-frame only. The sample has hundreds of thousands of clones, about 89% seen once. Sequencing was performed on peripheral blood, taken in a trial of Ad26.COV2.S vaccine versus placebo. The source is a person aged 18 to 65 who received the Ad26.COV2.S COVID-19 vaccine or a placebo. Each CDR3 is given with its conserved first and last residue.

V gene,J gene,CDR3 protein
TRBV7-9,TRBJ1-1,CASSLVGLVEAFF
TRBV6-5,TRBJ2-5,CASSRTGGFEETQYF
TRBV6-2/TRBV6-3,TRBJ2-7,CASSWTSGRVRYEQYF
TRBV10-3,TRBJ1-1,CAISGITGATEAFF
TRBV19,TRBJ2-3,CASSIIGPPDTQYF
TRBV3-1/TRBV3-2,TRBJ2-7,CASSKLLAGAYEQYF
TRBV24-1,TRBJ2-1,CATSSSDTYNEQFF
TRBV27,TRBJ1-2,CASSSRTGSYGYTF
TRBV6-5,TRBJ2-7,CASRDPGTLGEQYF
TRBV12-3/TRBV12-4,TRBJ2-5,CASSRDTKETQYF
TRBV12-3/TRBV12-4,TRBJ2-1,CASKLAGGNEQFF
TRBV6-5,TRBJ2-2,CASSYRGQFDTGELFF
TRBV12-5,TRBJ2-1,CASGLVPPGNEQFF
TRBV5-1,TRBJ1-5,CASSLGYGNQPQHF
TRBV6-5,TRBJ2-5,CASRNLGETQYF
TRBV9,TRBJ2-5,CASSVGFQETQYF
TRBV5-6,TRBJ1-5,CASSLGDRDSQPQHF
TRBV18,TRBJ2-7,CASSRFSGANPYEQYF
TRBV2,TRBJ1-3,CASSERTSGNTIYF
TRBV5-1,TRBJ1-1,CASSLGQGVTEAFF
TRBV19,TRBJ2-1,CASSRRDPYNEQFF
TRBV24-1,TRBJ2-1,CAAQRDRYNEQFF
TRBV7-9,TRBJ1-2,CASSLGTDYGYTF
TRBV6-2/TRBV6-3,TRBJ2-1,CASSYWVEQFF
TRBV6-5,TRBJ1-2,CASAGQAAGYGYTF
TRBV19,TRBJ2-5,CASSGVAGVGTQYF